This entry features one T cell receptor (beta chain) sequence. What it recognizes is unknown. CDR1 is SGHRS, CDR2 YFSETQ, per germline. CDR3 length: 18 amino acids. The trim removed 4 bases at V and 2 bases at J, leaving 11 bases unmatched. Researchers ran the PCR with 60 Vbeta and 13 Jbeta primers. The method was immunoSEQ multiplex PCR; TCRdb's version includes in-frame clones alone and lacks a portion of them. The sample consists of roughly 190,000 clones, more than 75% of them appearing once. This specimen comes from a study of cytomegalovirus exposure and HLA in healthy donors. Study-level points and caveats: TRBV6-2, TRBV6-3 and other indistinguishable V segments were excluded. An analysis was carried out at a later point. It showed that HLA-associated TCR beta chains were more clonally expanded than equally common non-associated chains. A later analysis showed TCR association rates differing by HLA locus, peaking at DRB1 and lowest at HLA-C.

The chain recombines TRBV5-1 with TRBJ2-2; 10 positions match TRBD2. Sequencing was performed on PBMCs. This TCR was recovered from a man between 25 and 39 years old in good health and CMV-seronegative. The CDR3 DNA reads TGCGCCAGCAGCAGCGGGGGGGATTTGGCGGACAACACCGGGGAGCTGTTTTTT. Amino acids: CASSSGGDLADNTGELFF.